This TCR beta chain stems from a study of control samples from healthy donors and cancer patients. This table comes from immunoSEQ multiplex PCR, and its TCRdb copy is limited to in-frame clones, with some not included. The sample has about 78,000 clones; less than 90% are singletons. This CDR3 spans 12 amino acids. V lost 5 bases, J lost 2 bases, and 6 bases lay in between. Germline V gene lookup returns CDR1 KGHSH and CDR2 LQKENI. Sequenced input: blood. This clonotype was sampled from a woman aged 60-75 years in good health. The genes are TRBV18 and TRBJ2-5; D remains unclear. The CDR3 DNA sequence: TGTGCCAGCTCAGTGGTGCAAGAGACCCAGTACTTC. Residues: CASSVVQETQYF.